The 27 T cell receptor beta chains below were found in one sample sequenced in a study of cytomegalovirus exposure and HLA in healthy donors. Primers: 60 Vbeta forward and 13 Jbeta reverse. Sequencing was performed with immunoSEQ multiplex PCR; in TCRdb, only in-frame clones are kept and a portion is missing. The sample includes 120,000 to 150,000 clones, less than 85% of them seen just once. The sequenced sample consisted of PBMCs. These receptors were taken from a woman in her 50s in good health and CMV-seropositive.

The V and J genes are TRBV6-4 and TRBJ1-5; 8 nucleotides line up with TRBD1. Germline lookup yields CDR1 MRHNA and CDR2 SNTAGT. The CDR3 loop spans 16 amino acids. V lost 8 bases, J lost 0 bases, and 9 bases stayed unmatched. CDR3 in DNA: TGTGCCAGCGTCAAAGGACAGGGTCGTAGCAATCAGCCCCAGCATTTT. It specifies CASVKGQGRSNQPQHF.

This chain uses TRBV6-1 with TRBJ2-7; D unresolved. The length of the CDR3 is 15 residues. CDR1 and CDR2 from the germline V gene are MNHNS and SASEGT. V was shortened by 9 bases and J by 0 bases, with 18 bases between the two germline ends. The CDR3 region is CASTEWVGSSYEQYF. The CDR3 bases are TGTGCCAGTACCGAATGGGTGGGCAGCTCCTACGAGCAGTACTTC.

The chain is built from TRBV6-5 and TRBJ1-5; no firm D call. The CDR3 has 15 residues. The V and J ends lost 8 bases and 1 base respectively, with 15 bases between them. Germline CDR1 is MNHEY and CDR2 is SVGAGI. DNA of the CDR3: TGTGCCAGCTATATTTGGAGAGAAAGCAATCAGCCCCAGCATTTT. It codes for CASYIWRESNQPQHF.

V gene TRBV6-5 combines with J gene TRBJ1-6; 7 bases align to TRBD1. The CDR3 contains 14 residues. The V segment lost 6 bases and the J segment 9 bases; nucleotides outside the gene matches: 8. Germline CDR1 reads MNHEY; CDR2 reads SVGAGI. CDR3 coding DNA: TGTGCCAGCAGGCCAGGGACAGAAGGTTCACCCCTCCACTTT. Its protein is CASRPGTEGSPLHF.

The CDR3 bases are TGTGCCAGCAGCTTAGGGACAGGGGGCACAGATACGCAGTATTTT. Translation: CASSLGTGGTDTQYF. This chain uses TRBV11-3 with TRBJ2-3; 9 bases map to TRBD1. Trimming at V came to 1 base and at J to 1 base, leaving 0 bases not matched to a gene. The CDR3 spans 15 residues. Germline values: CDR1 SGHNT, CDR2 YENEEA.

J is TRBJ2-5 and V is TRBV2; maybe TRBD1 (5 bases). The germline V gene encodes CDR1 SNHLY and CDR2 FYNNEI. V was pared by 7 bases and J by 2 bases, with 11 bases between. The length of the CDR3 is 13 residues. Here the CDR3 reads CASNGQGQETQYF. DNA for the CDR3: TGTGCCAGCAACGGGCAGGGACAAGAGACCCAGTACTTC.

The chain recombines TRBV5-1 with TRBJ1-6, with D perhaps TRBD1 (5 bases). V lost 7 bases, J lost 7 bases, and 15 bases lay in between. From germline, CDR1 is SGHRS and CDR2 YFSETQ. The CDR3 sequence is 14 residues long. The CDR3: CASCLGERNSPLHF. CDR3 nucleotide sequence: TGCGCCAGCTGTTTGGGGGAGAGGAATTCACCCCTCCACTTT. The complete variable domain, with remaining parts taken from reference TRBV5-1 and TRBJ1-6, reads KAGVTQTPRYLIKTRGQQVTLSCSPISGHRSVSWYQQTPGQGLQFLFEYFSETQRNKGNFPGRFSGRQFSNSRSEMNVSTLELGDSALYLCASCLGERNSPLHFGNGTRLTVT.

This chain uses TRBV2 with TRBJ2-5, with D uncertain. The J call may be mistaken, given a closer DNA end match to TRBJ2-7. The germline V gene has CDR1 SNHLY and CDR2 FYNNEI. The CDR3 runs 13 residues. DNA for the CDR3: TGTGCCAGCAGTGAAGACTGGGACTACGAGCAGTACTTC. This codes for CASSEDWDYEQYF.

The rearrangement joins TRBV7-9 to TRBJ1-1, with D maybe TRBD1 (5 bases). The germline V gene has CDR1 SEHNR and CDR2 FQNEAQ (reference sequence). The CDR3 spans 13 residues. The V end was cut by 6 bases, the J end by 4 bases, with 12 bases between. In DNA form, the CDR3 reads TGTGCCAGCAGACAAGACAGTCGCACTGAAGCTTTCTTT. Its protein is CASRQDSRTEAFF.

The rearrangement joins TRBV5-1 to TRBJ2-1, with 8 bases fitting TRBD1. CDR1 is SGHRS and CDR2 is YFSETQ in the germline V gene. This CDR3 contains 15 residues. V trimming: 3 bases; J trimming: 6 bases; junction bases outside the gene matches: 8. This CDR3 is CASSSSGGLGNEQFF. The DNA of the CDR3 is TGCGCCAGCAGCTCATCAGGGGGCCTTGGCAATGAGCAGTTCTTC.

The chain combines TRBV10-3 with TRBJ2-4; a weak D match, TRBD2 (6 bases). The CDR3 runs to 14 residues. Trimming took off 3 bases at V and 9 bases at J, with 15 bases between the two ends. Germline-derived CDR1 and CDR2 are ENHRY and SYGVKD. CDR3 sequence: CAISDPGLPPIQYF. The CDR3 nucleotides read TGTGCCATCAGTGATCCGGGACTCCCACCCATTCAGTACTTC.

The chain recombines TRBV4-1 with TRBJ1-5, with 10 nucleotides matching TRBD1. V shed 0 bases, J shed 4 bases, and the junction held 3 bases outside the gene matches. The CDR3 contains 16 residues. CDR1 MGHRA and CDR2 YSYEKL come from the germline V gene. The CDR3 DNA reads as TGCGCCAGCAGCCAAGAGGACAGGGGGATTAATCAGCCCCAGCATTTT. Its protein product is CASSQEDRGINQPQHF.

J is TRBJ2-5 and V is TRBV2, with D possibly matching TRBD1 (6 bases). The CDR3 has 13 amino acids. The germline gives CDR1 SNHLY, CDR2 FYNNEI. Between the trimmed V and J ends, which lost 6 bases and 4 bases, there was a span of 12 bases. CDR3 nucleotides: TGTGCCAGCAGGCTGACAGGCGGAGAGACCCAGTACTTC. This translates into CASRLTGGETQYF.

The J gene is TRBJ2-5, the V gene TRBV15; D remains unclear. This CDR3 has 13 amino acids. Germline V lookup: CDR1 LNHNV, CDR2 YYDKDF (reference sequence). V gave up 5 bases and J gave up 1 base, with 8 bases separating them. DNA of the CDR3: TGTGCCACCAGCGGGCTTTCCCAAGAGACCCAGTACTTC. Protein: CATSGLSQETQYF.

The chain has TRBV27 and TRBJ1-5, with 8 bases lining up with TRBD1. With V trimmed by 5 bases and J by 6 bases, 6 bases remained unmatched. The length of the CDR3 is 14 residues. Germline CDR1 reads MNHEY; CDR2 reads SMNVEV (reference sequence). The CDR3 sequence is CASSLQGAAQPQHF. CDR3 bases: TGTGCCAGCAGTCTTCAGGGGGCGGCTCAGCCCCAGCATTTT.

This rearrangement joins TRBV28 to TRBJ1-6, with TRBD1 matching 7 bases. V lost 6 bases, J lost 7 bases, and 6 bases stayed unmatched. Germline CDR1 MDHEN, CDR2 SYDVKM. This CDR3 region has 14 residues. The CDR3 DNA sequence: TGTGCCAGCAGCCAGACAGGGACGAATTCACCCCTCCACTTT. Encoded protein: CASSQTGTNSPLHF. Full variable domain (remainder filled in from reference TRBV28 and TRBJ1-6): DVKVTQSSRYLVKRTGEKVFLECVQDMDHENMFWYRQDPGLGLRLIYFSYDVKMKEKGDIPEGYSVSREKKERFSLILESASTNQTSMYLCASSQTGTNSPLHFGNGTRLTVT.

The chain employs TRBV28 and TRBJ1-1; D uncertain. This CDR3 contains 12 residues. Germline values: CDR1 MDHEN, CDR2 SYDVKM. V was shortened by 8 bases and J by 6 bases, with 13 bases between the two germline ends. CDR3 residues: CASLSSGSEAFF. DNA of the CDR3: TGTGCCAGCCTTTCCTCGGGGTCTGAAGCTTTCTTT.

The V gene is TRBV5-4, the J gene TRBJ2-1, with TRBD2 matching over 7 bases. CDR3 size: 16 residues. Germline trimming cut 3 bases from V and 4 bases from J; bases unmatched to any gene: 10. CDR1 and CDR2 (germline): SGHNT, YYREEE (reference sequence). The DNA of the CDR3 is TGTGCCAGCAGCTCCACCTCTAGCGGCCTTTACAATGAGCAGTTCTTC. Encoded protein: CASSSTSSGLYNEQFF. Supplemented by reference TRBV5-4 and TRBJ2-1, the full variable domain reads ETGVTQSPTHLIKTRGQQVTLRCSSQSGHNTVSWYQQALGQGPQFIFQYYREEENGRGNFPPRFSGLQFPNYSSELNVNALELDDSALYLCASSSTSSGLYNEQFFGPGTRLTVL.

As to this clone: Just one base apart from a much larger clone, this may be a read error. The chain couples TRBV11-2 to TRBJ1-1; D remains unclear. Germline loops: CDR1 SGHAT, CDR2 FQNNGV. Trimming removed 3 bases at V and 1 base at J, with 6 bases between. The CDR3 has 13 residues. This chain's CDR3 is CASSFGGNTEAFF. The CDR3 DNA follows: TGTGCCAGCAGCTTCGGCGGGAACACTGAAGCTTTCTTT.

The chain is built from TRBV2 and TRBJ1-2, with 7 bases lining up with TRBD1. Trimming took 7 bases from V and 3 from J; bases not matched to a gene: 5. The CDR3 has 13 amino acids. Germline V gives CDR1 SNHLY, CDR2 FYNNEI. The CDR3 sequence is CASMWGQHYGYTF. DNA of the CDR3: TGTGCCAGCATGTGGGGACAGCACTATGGCTACACCTTC.

This clone came up a few times. V usage is TRBV2 and J usage is TRBJ2-5, with 9 bases lining up with TRBD2. The V and J ends lost 1 base and 2 bases, in that order; junction bases with no gene match: 5. There are 16 residues in the CDR3. Germline V gene data show CDR1 as SNHLY and CDR2 as FYNNEI. CDR3 sequence: CASSEVLAGRQETQYF. DNA of the CDR3: TGTGCCAGCAGTGAAGTCCTAGCGGGGAGACAAGAGACCCAGTACTTC.

The gene calls are TRBV6-5 and TRBJ2-7, with 12 bases lining up with TRBD2. The CDR3 loop spans 15 amino acids. V dropped 5 bases and J dropped 5; count of bases not matched to a gene: 7. Germline V gives CDR1 MNHEY, CDR2 SVGAGI. The CDR3 spells CASSPPSGGAHEQYF. CDR3 nucleotides: TGTGCCAGCAGTCCCCCTAGCGGGGGGGCCCACGAGCAGTACTTC.

The J gene is TRBJ1-6, the V gene TRBV30; TRBD1 aligns across 8 bases. The CDR3 contains 13 residues. CDR1 and CDR2 from the germline V gene are GTSNPN and SVGIG (reference sequence). Here the CDR3 DNA reads TGTGCTACCGGGACAGGTCTAAATTCACCCCTCCACTTT. Protein: CATGTGLNSPLHF.

The CDR3 nucleotides are TGTGCCAGCAGCCCCCCCGAGGCGACTAATGAAAAACTGTTTTTT. This encodes CASSPPEATNEKLFF. V and J are TRBV11-2 and TRBJ1-4; D is undetermined. The V and J ends lost 5 bases and 2 bases respectively, with 12 bases between them. The CDR3 extends over 15 amino acids. Germline-derived CDR1 and CDR2 are SGHAT and FQNNGV.

This rearrangement joins TRBV6-1 to TRBJ1-2; no clear D gene. The ends were cut back, 5 bases at V and 6 bases at J, with 13 bases in the middle. The CDR3 loop spans 13 amino acids. Germline V gene data show CDR1 as MNHNS and CDR2 as SASEGT. The CDR3 sequence: CASSTVPRDGYTF. The CDR3 bases are TGTGCCAGCAGTACAGTCCCGCGGGATGGCTACACCTTC.

This chain links TRBV30 with TRBJ2-3; the match to TRBD2 covers 11 bases. The germline CDR1 and CDR2 sequences are GTSNPN and SVGIG (reference sequence). The CDR3 consists of 16 residues. V gave up 1 base and J gave up 6 bases; unmatched junction bases: 9. CDR3: CAWSGGSGGAGDTQYF. The CDR3 DNA is TGTGCCTGGAGTGGGGGTAGCGGGGGGGCGGGGGATACGCAGTATTTT.

The chain employs TRBV28 and TRBJ2-5; 9 bases match TRBD1. The end of the DNA aligns better with TRBJ2-7, so the J call may be wrong. This CDR3 has 16 amino acids. Germline V gene sequence: CDR1 MDHEN, CDR2 SYDVKM. This chain's CDR3 is CASSLVLGQGSYEQYF. CDR3 nucleotides: TGTGCCAGCAGTTTAGTTTTGGGACAGGGCTCCTACGAGCAGTACTTC.